This T cell receptor beta chain was sequenced in a study of T cell responses to AZD1222 COVID-19 vaccine. Comment on this clone: Its antigen is unknown.

Study outcomes and limitations: Donors were largely white British and mainly female; clonal diversity was possibly underestimated. Every sample of the repertoires postdated the peak T cell response. The study found Spike-specific TCR breadth and depth rose after two AZD1222 doses.

Generated by immunoSEQ multiplex PCR, the TCRdb table keeps only in-frame clones and is missing some. The table records 150,000 or so clones, roughly nine tenths of them present only once. This sequence was found in an adult in good health. Sequenced material: peripheral blood, taken on day 0 of MenACWY control vaccination.

CDR3 residues: CASRMDGNQPQHF. CDR3 DNA: TGTGCCAGCAGAATGGACGGGAATCAGCCCCAGCATTTT. The chain carries TRBV6-5 and TRBJ1-5; no reliable D call. CDR1 and CDR2 (germline): MNHEY, SVGAGI. V was clipped by 6 bases and J by 4 bases, with 10 bases between them. This CDR3 region has 13 residues.